These 3 T cell receptor beta chains share one sample of origin, sequenced in a study of shared clonotypes between healthy human individuals. Assay used: immunoSEQ multiplex PCR; TCRdb lists only in-frame clones, some missing. The repertoire holds millions of clones, with around 95% as singletons. Sample: naive CD4+ T cells sorted from blood. Subset of the sample: CD45RA+ positively selected. These receptors came from a man in his late teens or twenties in good health.

The genes are TRBV5-6 and TRBJ2-6, with 7 positions matching TRBD1. Losses at the gene ends were 4 bases for V and 2 bases for J; bases not matched to a gene: 3. The V gene's germline CDR1 is SGHDT and CDR2 YYEEEE. CDR3 length equals 15 residues. DNA of the CDR3: TGTGCCAGCAGCCCGACAGGGACTGGGGCCAACGTCCTGACTTTC. Protein: CASSPTGTGANVLTF.

This clone has only one observation. The chain is built from TRBV29-1 and TRBJ2-2; a weak D match, TRBD2 (5 bases). The CDR3 loop spans 13 amino acids. Germline lookup yields CDR1 SQVTM and CDR2 ANQGSEA. V shed 4 bases and J shed 4 bases, with 10 bases lying between them. The CDR3 protein is CSVGGNPTGELFF. The DNA for the CDR3 is TGCAGCGTTGGAGGGAATCCCACCGGGGAGCTGTTTTTT.

In the case of this clone: A read error may be the cause here, since a much bigger clone is one base away. The sample holds other DNA sequences that translate to the same CDR3. The chain is built from TRBV7-9 and TRBJ2-2, with 8 bases lining up with TRBD1. This CDR3 region has 14 residues. Germline values: CDR1 SEHNR, CDR2 FQNEAQ (reference sequence). DNA for the CDR3: TGCGCCAGCAGCGGACAGGGAAACACCGGGGAGCTGTTTTTT. Protein product: CASSGQGNTGELFF.